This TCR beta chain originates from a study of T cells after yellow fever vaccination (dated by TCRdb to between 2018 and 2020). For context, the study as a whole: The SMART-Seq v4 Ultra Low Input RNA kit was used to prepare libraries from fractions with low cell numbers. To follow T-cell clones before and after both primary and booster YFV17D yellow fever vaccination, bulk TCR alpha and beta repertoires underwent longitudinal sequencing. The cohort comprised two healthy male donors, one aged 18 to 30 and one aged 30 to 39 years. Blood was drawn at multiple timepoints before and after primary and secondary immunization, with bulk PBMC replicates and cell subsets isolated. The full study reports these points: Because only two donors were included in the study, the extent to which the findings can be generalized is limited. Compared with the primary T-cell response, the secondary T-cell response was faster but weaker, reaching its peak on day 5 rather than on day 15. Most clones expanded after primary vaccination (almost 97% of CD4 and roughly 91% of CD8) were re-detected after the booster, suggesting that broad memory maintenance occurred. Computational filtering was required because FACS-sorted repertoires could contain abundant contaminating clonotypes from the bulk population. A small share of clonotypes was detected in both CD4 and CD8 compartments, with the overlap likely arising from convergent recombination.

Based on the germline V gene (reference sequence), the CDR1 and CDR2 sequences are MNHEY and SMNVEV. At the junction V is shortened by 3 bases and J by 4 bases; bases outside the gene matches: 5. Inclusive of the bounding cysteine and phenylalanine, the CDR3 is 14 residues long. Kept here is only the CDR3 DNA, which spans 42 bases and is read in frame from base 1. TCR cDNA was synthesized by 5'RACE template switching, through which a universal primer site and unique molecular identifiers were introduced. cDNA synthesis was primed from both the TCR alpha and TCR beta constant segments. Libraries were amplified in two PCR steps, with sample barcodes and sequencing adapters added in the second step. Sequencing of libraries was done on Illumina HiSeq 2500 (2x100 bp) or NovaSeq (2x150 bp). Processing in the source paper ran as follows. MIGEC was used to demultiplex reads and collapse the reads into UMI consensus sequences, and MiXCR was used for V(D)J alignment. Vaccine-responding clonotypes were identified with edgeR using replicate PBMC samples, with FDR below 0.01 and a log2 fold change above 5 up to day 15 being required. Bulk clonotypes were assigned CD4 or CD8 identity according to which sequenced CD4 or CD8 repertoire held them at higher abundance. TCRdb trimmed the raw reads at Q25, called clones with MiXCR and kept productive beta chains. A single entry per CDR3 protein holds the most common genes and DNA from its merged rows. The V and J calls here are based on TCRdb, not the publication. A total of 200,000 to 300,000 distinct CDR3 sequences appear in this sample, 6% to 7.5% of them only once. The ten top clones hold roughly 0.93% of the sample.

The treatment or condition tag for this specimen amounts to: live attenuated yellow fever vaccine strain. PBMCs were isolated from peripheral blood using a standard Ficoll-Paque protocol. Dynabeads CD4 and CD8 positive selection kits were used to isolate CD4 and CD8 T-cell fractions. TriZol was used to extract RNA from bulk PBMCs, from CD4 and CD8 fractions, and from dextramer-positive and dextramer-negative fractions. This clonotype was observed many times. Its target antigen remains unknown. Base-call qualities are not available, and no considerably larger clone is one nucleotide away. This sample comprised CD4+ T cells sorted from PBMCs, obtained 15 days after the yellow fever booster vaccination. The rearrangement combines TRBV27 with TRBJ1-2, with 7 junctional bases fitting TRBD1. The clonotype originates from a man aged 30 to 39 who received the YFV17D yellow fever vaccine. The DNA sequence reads TGTGCCAGCAGTTTCGTGGGACAGAGCTATGGCTACACCTTC. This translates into CASSFVGQSYGYTF.